This paragraph reports one T cell receptor (beta chain). Its specificity is not known. The data were obtained in a study of cytomegalovirus exposure and HLA in healthy donors. The J segment lost 1 base and the V segment lost 6 bases, leaving 5 bases of the junction unmatched. The CDR3 consists of 14 residues. The germline gives CDR1 SGDLS, CDR2 YYNGEE. Study-wide results and caveats: In vitro data verified a few CMV-associated chains as specific for CMV antigens.

The study drew the donors from its roughly 110-subject validation cohort, separate from the approximately 700-subject first cohort. The data were produced by immunoSEQ multiplex PCR, yet TCRdb's version contains in-frame clones alone and is incomplete. Of 150,000 to 250,000 clones listed, approximately 82% are singletons. The source of this sequence is a woman aged 25 to 39 in good health and CMV-seropositive. The specimen was PBMCs. The chain couples TRBV9 to TRBJ2-7, with 9 bases aligning to TRBD1. The CDR3 protein is CASTPGQGSYEQYF. DNA for the CDR3: TGTGCCAGCACCCCAGGACAGGGGTCCTACGAGCAGTACTTC.